One sample yielded the 4 T cell receptor beta chains listed below, sequenced in a study of CXCR3-negative and CXCR3-positive naive CD8 T cells. Broader study findings: Naive cells positive for CXCR3 carried more hydrophobic TRB CDR3s than CXCR3-negative ones.

No cognate antigen is known for these TCRs. The TRB libraries of cDNA were built by UMI-labeled 5' RACE. TCRdb re-called the 5' RACE reads, yielding one record per CDR3 amino acid sequence without DNA. This table holds approximately 90,000 distinct CDR3 sequences. The sample comprised naive CXCR3+ CD8+ T cells from blood. The subset is: CD45RO-CCR7+CD27+CD95- naive CD8+ T cells expressing CXCR3 (TNR3+). The origin of the receptors is a human donor in good health. Some clones in this sample may be carry-over from other donors' samples.

The rearrangement uses TRBV11-1 and TRBJ2-1; TCRdb's D call of TRBD2 is untestable without DNA. Looked up from germline, CDR1 is SGHAT and CDR2 is FQDESV (reference sequence). CDR3 length: 14 residues. CDR3 region: CASRPLAGHNEQFF.

This rearrangement joins TRBV7-9 to TRBJ1-5; TCRdb's assignment of TRBD1 cannot be checked, as there is no DNA. This CDR3 is 12 amino acids long. Per germline, CDR1 SEHNR and CDR2 FQNEAQ (reference sequence). The CDR3 sequence is CASREGNQPQHF.

The genes are TRBV6-2 or TRBV6-3 and TRBJ2-1. The CDR3 runs to 11 residues. In germline, CDR1 is MNHEY, CDR2 SVGEGT. The CDR3 sequence is CASTSYNEQFF.

V usage is TRBV5-1 and J usage is TRBJ2-2; the TRBD1 assignment by TCRdb is unverifiable without DNA. This CDR3 has 15 amino acids. Germline-derived CDR1 and CDR2 are SGHRS and YFSETQ. The CDR3 sequence: CASGPIGTGTGELFF.